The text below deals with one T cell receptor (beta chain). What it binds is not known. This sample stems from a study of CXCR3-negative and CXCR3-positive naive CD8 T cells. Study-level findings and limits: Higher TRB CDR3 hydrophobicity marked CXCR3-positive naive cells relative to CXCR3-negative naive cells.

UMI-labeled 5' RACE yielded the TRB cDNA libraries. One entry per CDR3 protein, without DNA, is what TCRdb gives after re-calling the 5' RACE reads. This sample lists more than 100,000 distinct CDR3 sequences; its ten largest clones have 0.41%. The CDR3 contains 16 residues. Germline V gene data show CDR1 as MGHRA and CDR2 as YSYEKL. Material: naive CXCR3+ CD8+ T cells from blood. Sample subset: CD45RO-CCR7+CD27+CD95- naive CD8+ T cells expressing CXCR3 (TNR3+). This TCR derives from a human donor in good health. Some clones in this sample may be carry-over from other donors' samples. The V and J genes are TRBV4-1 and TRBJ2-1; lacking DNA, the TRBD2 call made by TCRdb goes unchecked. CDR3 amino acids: CASSQVGVSGSNEQLF.